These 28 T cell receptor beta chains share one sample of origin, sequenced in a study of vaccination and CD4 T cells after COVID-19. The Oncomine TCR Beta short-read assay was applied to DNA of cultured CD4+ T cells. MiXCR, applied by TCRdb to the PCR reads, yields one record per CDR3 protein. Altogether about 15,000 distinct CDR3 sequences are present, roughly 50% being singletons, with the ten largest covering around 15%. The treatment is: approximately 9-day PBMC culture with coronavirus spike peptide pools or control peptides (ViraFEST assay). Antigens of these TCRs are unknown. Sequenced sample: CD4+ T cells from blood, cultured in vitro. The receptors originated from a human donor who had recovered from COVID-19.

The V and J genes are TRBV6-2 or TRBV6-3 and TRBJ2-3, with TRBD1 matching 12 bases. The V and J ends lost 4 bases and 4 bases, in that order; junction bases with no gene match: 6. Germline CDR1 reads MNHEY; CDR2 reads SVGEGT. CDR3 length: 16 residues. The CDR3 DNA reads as TGTGCCAGCAGTTCCCAGGGACAGGGGGCTTCAGATACGCAGTATTTT. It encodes CASSSQGQGASDTQYF.

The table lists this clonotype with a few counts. The CDR3 reads CASSPPGGGGEQYF. Here the CDR3 DNA reads TGTGCCAGCAGCCCACCCGGAGGGGGCGGCGAGCAGTACTTC. V gene TRBV7-2 combines with J gene TRBJ2-7; D perhaps matches TRBD1 (7 bases). This CDR3 comprises 14 residues. Looked up from germline, CDR1 is SGHTA and CDR2 is FQGNSA. The germline V and J ends were trimmed by 5 bases and 6 bases, with 17 bases remaining between them.

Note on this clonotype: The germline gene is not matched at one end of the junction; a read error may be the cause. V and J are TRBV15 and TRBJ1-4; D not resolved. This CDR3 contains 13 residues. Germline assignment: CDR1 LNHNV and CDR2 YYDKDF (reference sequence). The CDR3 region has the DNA TGTGCCACCAGCAGAGATACAAGGAGCACCTATCATTTT. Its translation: CATSRDTRSTYHF.

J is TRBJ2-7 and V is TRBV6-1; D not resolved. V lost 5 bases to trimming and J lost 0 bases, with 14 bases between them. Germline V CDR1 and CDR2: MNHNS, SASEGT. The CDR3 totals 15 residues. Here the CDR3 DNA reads TGTGCCAGCAGTACAAATCCAATACCCTCCTACGAGCAGTACTTC. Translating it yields CASSTNPIPSYEQYF.

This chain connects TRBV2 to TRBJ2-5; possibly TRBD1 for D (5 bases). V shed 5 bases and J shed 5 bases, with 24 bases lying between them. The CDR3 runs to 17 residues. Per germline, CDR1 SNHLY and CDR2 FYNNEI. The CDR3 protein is CASSLHKQDILGETQYF. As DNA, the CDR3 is TGTGCCAGCAGTTTACATAAACAGGATATCCTGGGGGAGACCCAGTACTTC.

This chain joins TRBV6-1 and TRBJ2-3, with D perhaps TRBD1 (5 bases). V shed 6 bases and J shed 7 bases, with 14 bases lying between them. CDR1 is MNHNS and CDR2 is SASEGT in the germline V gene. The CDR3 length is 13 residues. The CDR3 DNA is TGTGCCAGCAGCCCACACCGACAGCATACGCAGTATTTT. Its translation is CASSPHRQHTQYF.

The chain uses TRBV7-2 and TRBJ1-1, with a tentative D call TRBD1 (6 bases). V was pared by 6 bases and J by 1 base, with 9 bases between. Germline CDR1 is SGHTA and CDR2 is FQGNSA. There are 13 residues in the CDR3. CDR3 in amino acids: CASSRTANTEAFF. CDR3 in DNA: TGTGCCAGCAGTCGGACAGCGAACACTGAAGCTTTCTTT.

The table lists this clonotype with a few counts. As DNA, the CDR3 is TGCAGTGCTAAGACCGGCTCTGGGGCCAACGTCCTGACTTTC. Translation gives CSAKTGSGANVLTF. The rearrangement uses TRBV20-1 and TRBJ2-6, with D uncertain. V gave up 4 bases and J gave up 0 bases, with 7 bases separating them. Germline V gene lookup returns CDR1 DFQATT and CDR2 SNEGSKA (reference sequence). This CDR3 is 14 amino acids long.

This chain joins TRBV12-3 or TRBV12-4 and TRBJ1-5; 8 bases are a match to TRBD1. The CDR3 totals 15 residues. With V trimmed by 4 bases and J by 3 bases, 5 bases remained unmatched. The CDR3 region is CASSSRTGYNQPQHF. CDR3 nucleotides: TGTGCCAGCAGTTCCCGGACAGGGTACAATCAGCCCCAGCATTTT.

The CDR3 loop is CASSLREVNTEAFF. The CDR3 DNA reads TGTGCCAGCAGCTTGCGCGAAGTGAACACTGAAGCTTTCTTT. This rearrangement joins TRBV5-4 to TRBJ1-1; D call uncertain. The CDR3 has 14 amino acids. Trimming pared 1 base from V and 0 bases from J, leaving 7 bases between. Germline V CDR1 and CDR2: SGHNT, YYREEE (reference sequence). The variable domain in full, with the rest retrieved from reference TRBV5-4 and TRBJ1-1, is ETGVTQSPTHLIKTRGQQVTLRCSSQSGHNTVSWYQQALGQGPQFIFQYYREEENGRGNFPPRFSGLQFPNYSSELNVNALELDDSALYLCASSLREVNTEAFFGQGTRLTVV.

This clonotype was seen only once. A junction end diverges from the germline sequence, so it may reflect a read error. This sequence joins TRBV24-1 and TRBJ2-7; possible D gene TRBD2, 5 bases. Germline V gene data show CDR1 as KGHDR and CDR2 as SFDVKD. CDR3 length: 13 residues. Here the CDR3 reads CATGDPGKYEQYF. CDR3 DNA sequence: TGTGCCACCGGTGATCCCGGGAAGTACGAGCAGTACTTC.

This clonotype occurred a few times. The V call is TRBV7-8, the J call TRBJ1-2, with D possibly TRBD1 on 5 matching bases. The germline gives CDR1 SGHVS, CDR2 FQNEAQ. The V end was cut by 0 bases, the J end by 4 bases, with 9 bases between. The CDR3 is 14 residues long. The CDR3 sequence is CASSLAGTGYGYTF. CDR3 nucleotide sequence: TGTGCCAGCAGCTTAGCGGGCACAGGCTATGGCTACACCTTC. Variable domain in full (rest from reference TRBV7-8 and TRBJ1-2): GAGVSQSPRYKVAKRGQDVALRCDPISGHVSLFWYQQALGQGPEFLTYFQNEAQLDKSGLPSDRFFAERPEGSVSTLKIQRTQQEDSAVYLCASSLAGTGYGYTFGSGTRLTVV.

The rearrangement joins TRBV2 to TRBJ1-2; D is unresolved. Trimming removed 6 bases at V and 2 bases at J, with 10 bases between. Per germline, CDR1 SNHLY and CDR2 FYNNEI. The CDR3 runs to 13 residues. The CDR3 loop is CASRVTANYGYTF. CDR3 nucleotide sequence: TGTGCCAGCAGGGTGACTGCGAACTATGGCTACACCTTC.

CDR3 sequence: CATSGGTGDDGGEAFF. Here the CDR3 DNA reads TGTGCCACCAGCGGGGGGACAGGGGACGATGGCGGTGAAGCTTTCTTT. This chain joins TRBV15 and TRBJ1-1; TRBD1 aligns across 10 bases. J was trimmed by 7 bases and V by 5 bases; bases with no gene match: 13. Germline assignment: CDR1 LNHNV and CDR2 YYDKDF (reference sequence). CDR3 size: 16 residues.

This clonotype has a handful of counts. The CDR3, as DNA: TGTGCCAGCAGCCCATCCCACGAGCAGTACTTC. Translation: CASSPSHEQYF. The gene calls are TRBV21-1 and TRBJ2-7. TRBV21-1 is a pseudogene segment. This CDR3 has 11 residues.

The CDR3, as DNA: TGCGCCAGCAGCCCCGACCCCACCGGGGAGCTGTTTTTT. Protein sequence: CASSPDPTGELFF. The V and J genes are TRBV5-1 and TRBJ2-2, with D hard to call. V was cut by 4 bases and J by 4 bases, with 8 bases left in between. The CDR3 is 13 residues long. Germline lookup yields CDR1 SGHRS and CDR2 YFSETQ.

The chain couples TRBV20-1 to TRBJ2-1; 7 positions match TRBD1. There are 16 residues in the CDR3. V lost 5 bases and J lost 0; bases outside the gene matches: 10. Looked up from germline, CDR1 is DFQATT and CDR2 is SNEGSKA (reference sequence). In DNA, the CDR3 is TGCAGTGCTCCAGGTCAACAGGGGAGCTCCTACAATGAGCAGTTCTTC. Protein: CSAPGQQGSSYNEQFF.

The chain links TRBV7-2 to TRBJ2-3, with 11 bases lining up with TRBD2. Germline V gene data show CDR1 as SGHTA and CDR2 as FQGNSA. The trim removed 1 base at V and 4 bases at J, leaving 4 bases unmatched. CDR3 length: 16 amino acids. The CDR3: CASSLGGSGRADTQYF. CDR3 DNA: TGTGCCAGCAGCTTAGGTGGTAGCGGGAGGGCAGATACGCAGTATTTT.

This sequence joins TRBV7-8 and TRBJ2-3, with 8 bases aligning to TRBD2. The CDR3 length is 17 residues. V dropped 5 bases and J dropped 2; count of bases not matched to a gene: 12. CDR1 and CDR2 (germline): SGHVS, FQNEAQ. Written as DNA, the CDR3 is TGTGCCAGCAGCCCTCGGTTTAGCGGGGTAAACACAGATACGCAGTATTTT. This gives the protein CASSPRFSGVNTDTQYF.

CDR3 in amino acids: CASTIRGGRSYNEQFF. CDR3 bases: TGTGCCAGCACCATCAGAGGGGGGCGGTCCTACAATGAGCAGTTCTTC. The chain carries TRBV7-8 and TRBJ2-1, with D perhaps assigned TRBD1 or TRBD2 (6 bases each). The CDR3 has 16 residues. CDR1 SGHVS and CDR2 FQNEAQ come from the germline V gene. Deletions cut 7 bases from V and 1 base from J, with 17 bases between.

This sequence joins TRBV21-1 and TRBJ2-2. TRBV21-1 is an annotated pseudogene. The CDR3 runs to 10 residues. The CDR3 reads CASGRVELFF. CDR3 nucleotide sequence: TGTGCCAGCGGCAGGGTTGAGCTGTTTTTT.

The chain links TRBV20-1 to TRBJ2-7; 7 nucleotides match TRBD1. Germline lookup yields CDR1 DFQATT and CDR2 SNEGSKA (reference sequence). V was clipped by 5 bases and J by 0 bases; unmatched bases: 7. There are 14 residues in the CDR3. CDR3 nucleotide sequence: TGCAGTGCTCAGCTCAGGGGGTACTCCTACGAGCAGTACTTC. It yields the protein CSAQLRGYSYEQYF.

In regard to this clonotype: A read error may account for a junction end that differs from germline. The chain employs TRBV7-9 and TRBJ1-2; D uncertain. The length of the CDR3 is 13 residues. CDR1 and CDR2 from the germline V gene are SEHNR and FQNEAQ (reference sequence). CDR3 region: CASSSQSNHGYTF. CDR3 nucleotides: TGTGCCAGCAGCTCGCAGAGTAACCATGGCTACACCTTC.

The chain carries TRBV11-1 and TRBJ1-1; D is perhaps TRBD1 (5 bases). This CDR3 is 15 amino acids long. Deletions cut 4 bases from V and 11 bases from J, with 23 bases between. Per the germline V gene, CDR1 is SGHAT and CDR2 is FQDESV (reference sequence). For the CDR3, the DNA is TGTGCCAGCAGCTCTAGGGACCGCGATCCGGTACTCGCTTTCTTT. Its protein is CASSSRDRDPVLAFF.

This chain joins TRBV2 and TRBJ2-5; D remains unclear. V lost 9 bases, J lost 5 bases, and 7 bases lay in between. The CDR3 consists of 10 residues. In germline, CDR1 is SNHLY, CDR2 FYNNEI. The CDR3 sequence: CASIGETQYF. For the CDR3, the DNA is TGTGCCAGTATTGGGGAGACCCAGTACTTC.

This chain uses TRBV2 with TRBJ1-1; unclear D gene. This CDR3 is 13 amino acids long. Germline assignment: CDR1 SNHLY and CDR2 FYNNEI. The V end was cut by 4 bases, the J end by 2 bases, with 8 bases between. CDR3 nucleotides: TGTGCCAGCAGTGCGGAGGTCAACACTGAAGCTTTCTTT. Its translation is CASSAEVNTEAFF.

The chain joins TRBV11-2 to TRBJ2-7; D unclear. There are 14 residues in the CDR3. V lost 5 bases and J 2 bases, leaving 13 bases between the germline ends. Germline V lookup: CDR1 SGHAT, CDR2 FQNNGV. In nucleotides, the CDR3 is TGTGCCAGCAGCCCCAGTGCCGGACCCTACGAGCAGTACTTC. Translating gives CASSPSAGPYEQYF.

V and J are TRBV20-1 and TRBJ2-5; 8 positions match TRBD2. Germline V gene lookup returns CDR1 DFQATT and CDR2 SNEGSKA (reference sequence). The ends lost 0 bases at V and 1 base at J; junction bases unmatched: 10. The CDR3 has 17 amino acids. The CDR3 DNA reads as TGCAGTGCTAGAGATGAGCGGGAGCGGACTTTCCAAGAGACCCAGTACTTC. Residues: CSARDERERTFQETQYF.